Listed below are T cell receptor beta chains from one sample, sequenced in a study of T cells after posttransplantation cyclophosphamide. The repertoire was sequenced with immunoSEQ multiplex PCR; TCRdb's copy has only in-frame clones and lacks some. Recorded here are over 35,000 clones, none singletons. Input material: PBMCs. All receptors derive from a man between 35 and 55 years old in good health, CMV-negative, and a related stem cell transplant donor. The CDR3 runs from the conserved cysteine through the conserved F or W. D genes are given only for firm matches. Clone size is shown for a subset of rows, as once, few, many or a class of expanded clone.

TRBD1 TRBJ2-6 many TRBV12-5 CASGAGTGIPGANVLTF TGTGCTAGTGGAGCCGGGACAGGGATACCTGGGGCCAACGTCCTGACTTTC
. TRBJ1-6 few TRBV30 CAWSVGEINSPLHF TGTGCCTGGAGTGTCGGGGAGATTAATTCACCCCTCCACTTT
. TRBJ2-2 many TRBV7-9 CASSPQSDRNTGELFF TGTGCCAGCAGCCCCCAGTCTGACAGGAACACCGGGGAGCTGTTTTTT
TRBD2 TRBJ2-6 . TRBV18 CASSPRGGSGANVLTF TGTGCCAGCTCACCTCGGGGGGGATCTGGGGCCAACGTCCTGACTTTC
TRBD2 TRBJ2-3 few TRBV5-4 CASSGSGTTTDTQYF TGTGCCAGCAGCGGGTCCGGGACTACCACAGATACGCAGTATTTT
. TRBJ1-4 many TRBV5-1 CASSPGGGTLEKLFF TGCGCCAGCAGCCCGGGAGGAGGCACCCTTGAAAAACTGTTTTTT
TRBD1 TRBJ1-2 many TRBV6-5 CASSYRDRGHGYTF TGTGCCAGCAGTTACCGTGACAGGGGCCATGGCTACACCTTC
. TRBJ1-2 many TRBV7-9 CASSPDGAYGYTF TGTGCCAGCAGCCCTGACGGAGCATATGGCTACACCTTC
. TRBJ1-4 many TRBV20-1 CSAGGNEKLFF TGCAGTGCTGGGGGCAATGAAAAACTGTTTTTT
TRBD1 TRBJ1-6 many TRBV2 CASRKGTGNSPLHF TGTGCCAGCAGGAAGGGGACAGGCAATTCACCCCTCCACTTT
. TRBJ2-3 . TRBV25-1 CASSDRDTYTDTQYF TGTGCCAGCAGTGACAGGGACACCTACACAGATACGCAGTATTTT
. TRBJ2-5 many TRBV5-6 CASSLQETQYF TGTGCCAGCAGCCTCCAAGAGACCCAGTACTTC
. TRBJ2-7 many TRBV4-1 CASSQDIPYEQYF TGCGCCAGCAGCCAAGATATCCCCTACGAGCAGTACTTC
. TRBJ2-3 . TRBV6-4 CASSSDRTGTQYF TGTGCCAGCAGTAGCGATCGTACAGGTACGCAGTATTTT
. TRBJ1-2 many TRBV10-3 CAISPQGYGYTF TGTGCCATCAGTCCACAGGGTTATGGCTACACCTTC
TRBD2 TRBJ2-2 few TRBV18 CASSPTRALAGPPAGELFF TGTGCCAGCTCACCTACCCGCGCACTAGCGGGACCCCCGGCCGGGGAGCTGTTTTTT
TRBD1 TRBJ2-1 many TRBV10-3 CTISGQESYNEQFF TGTACCATCAGTGGACAGGAATCCTACAATGAGCAGTTCTTC
TRBD2 TRBJ2-1 many TRBV4-3 CASSQEGAGAANEQFF TGCGCCAGCAGCCAAGAAGGAGCGGGAGCAGCAAATGAGCAGTTCTTC
TRBD1 TRBJ2-4 many TRBV13 CASSRTLGGTKNIQYF TGTGCCAGCAGCCGCACTCTAGGGGGCACCAAAAACATTCAGTACTTC
TRBD1 TRBJ1-4 many TRBV18 CASSPSQGANEKLFF TGTGCCAGCTCACCAAGCCAGGGGGCTAATGAAAAACTGTTTTTT
TRBD2 TRBJ2-3 few TRBV7-2 CASSLPTSGSTDTQYF TGTGCCAGCAGCTTACCGACTAGCGGGAGCACAGATACGCAGTATTTT
. TRBJ2-3 . TRBV4-1 CASSPIVATDTQYF TGCGCCAGCAGCCCCATAGTTGCCACAGATACGCAGTATTTT
TRBD1 TRBJ2-5 few TRBV5-1 CASSFEGAEETQYF TGCGCCAGCAGCTTCGAGGGGGCCGAAGAGACCCAGTACTTC
. TRBJ2-7 few TRBV27 CASSRGVEQYF TGTGCCAGCAGCCGCGGGGTCGAGCAGTACTTC
. TRBJ1-1 few TRBV27 CASSRVVPDRGVTEAFF TGTGCCAGCAGTAGAGTCGTCCCCGACCGGGGGGTTACTGAAGCTTTCTTT
. TRBJ2-3 many TRBV18 CASSLARGGKYTDTQYF TGTGCCAGCTCACTCGCAAGGGGCGGAAAGTATACAGATACGCAGTATTTT
. TRBJ2-3 many TRBV28 CASSLDITDTQYF TGTGCCAGCAGTTTGGACATCACAGATACGCAGTATTTT
. TRBJ1-2 many TRBV7-2 CASSLNWVEGYTF TGTGCCAGCAGCTTAAATTGGGTGGAGGGCTACACCTTC
. TRBJ1-4 many TRBV7-9 CASSFIEGESGEKLFF TGTGCCAGCAGCTTTATTGAGGGGGAATCGGGTGAAAAACTGTTTTTT
TRBD2 TRBJ2-3 many TRBV4-2 CASSQVTGTSGRRDTQYF TGTGCCAGCAGCCAAGTTACCGGGACTAGCGGGAGGCGGGATACGCAGTATTTT
. TRBJ2-7 many TRBV5-5 CASSRRQEIIYEQYF TGTGCCAGCAGCCGGCGACAGGAGATAATCTACGAGCAGTACTTC
TRBD2 TRBJ2-1 many TRBV5-1 CASSLDGLALSSYNEQFF TGCGCCAGCAGCTTGGATGGACTAGCGCTGAGCTCCTACAATGAGCAGTTCTTC
TRBD1 TRBJ2-2 many TRBV5-1 CASSTGQPKEGELFF TGCGCCAGCAGCACGGGACAGCCAAAGGAAGGGGAGCTGTTTTTT
TRBD1 TRBJ1-5 many TRBV12-5 CASGRGTGRDQPQHF TGTGCTAGTGGTCGAGGGACAGGGAGGGACCAGCCCCAGCATTTT
. TRBJ1-6 many TRBV11-2 CASSSPTEKNSPLHF TGTGCCAGCAGCTCGCCGACAGAAAAAAATTCACCCCTCCACTTT
. TRBJ2-1 many TRBV19 CASSILANEQFF TGTGCCAGTAGTATCTTGGCCAATGAGCAGTTCTTC
. TRBJ1-5 many TRBV4-2 CASSQDTRSSSNQPQHF TGTGCCAGCAGCCAAGATACCCGTTCCAGTTCTAATCAGCCCCAGCATTTT
. TRBJ1-6 many TRBV5-8 CASSFTGSYNSPLHF TGTGCCAGCAGCTTTACCGGGAGCTATAATTCACCCCTCCACTTT
. TRBJ1-1 . TRBV7-9 CASSLLGAPRHGSTEAFF TGTGCCAGCAGCTTGTTAGGGGCCCCACGACATGGGTCTACTGAAGCTTTCTTT
TRBD1 TRBJ1-4 medium-sized TRBV7-9 CASSLTGGAGKLFF TGTGCCAGCAGCCTGACAGGGGGCGCGGGGAAACTGTTTTTT
. TRBJ2-1 . TRBV10-3 CASRAHGGDNEQFF TGTGCCTCCCGAGCCCACGGGGGAGACAATGAGCAGTTCTTC
. TRBJ2-3 many TRBV20-1 CSAEIADTQYF TGCAGTGCGGAGATAGCAGATACGCAGTATTTT
TRBD2 TRBJ2-5 few TRBV25-1 CASSEFGSGRANQETQYF TGTGCCAGCAGTGAATTCGGTAGCGGGAGGGCCAACCAAGAGACCCAGTACTTC
TRBD2 TRBJ2-7 . TRBV7-9 CASSLSGDYEQYF TGTGCCAGCAGCTTAAGCGGGGACTACGAGCAGTACTTC
TRBD2 TRBJ2-3 many TRBV5-1 CASSLGTSGGRRATDTQYF TGCGCCAGCAGCTTGGGAACTAGCGGGGGAAGGAGGGCCACAGATACGCAGTATTTT
. TRBJ2-7 few TRBV19 CASSSKDRRAPPLAYEQYF TGTGCCAGTAGTAGTAAAGACAGGCGCGCTCCGCCTTTAGCCTACGAGCAGTACTTC
. TRBJ1-2 many TRBV6-1 CASRRGGDYGGYTF TGTGCCAGCAGGCGGGGGGGGGACTACGGGGGCTACACCTTC
TRBD2 TRBJ2-3 many TRBV6-4 CASSDSGGGTDTQYF TGTGCCAGCAGTGACTCGGGGGGGGGAACGGATACGCAGTATTTT
. TRBJ2-5 . TRBV6-5 CASSYGDLFETQYF TGTGCCAGCAGTTACGGGGACTTGTTCGAGACCCAGTACTTC
. TRBJ1-3 many TRBV19 CASSLGDSRPEPSGNTIYF TGTGCCAGTAGCCTCGGGGACTCAAGGCCTGAACCCTCTGGAAACACCATATATTTT
. TRBJ2-2 many TRBV13 CASSFSTNTGELFF TGTGCCAGCAGCTTCTCAACAAACACCGGGGAGCTGTTTTTT
TRBD1 TRBJ1-5 many TRBV30 CAWRSGGSNQPQHF TGTGCCTGGAGATCAGGGGGAAGCAATCAGCCCCAGCATTTT
TRBD2 TRBJ2-3 many TRBV7-3 CASSPTSGFGTQYF TGTGCCAGCAGCCCGACTAGCGGGTTCGGTACGCAGTATTTT
. TRBJ2-1 many TRBV4-1 CASSQDGQVINNEQFF TGCGCCAGCAGCCAAGATGGGCAGGTTATTAACAATGAGCAGTTCTTC